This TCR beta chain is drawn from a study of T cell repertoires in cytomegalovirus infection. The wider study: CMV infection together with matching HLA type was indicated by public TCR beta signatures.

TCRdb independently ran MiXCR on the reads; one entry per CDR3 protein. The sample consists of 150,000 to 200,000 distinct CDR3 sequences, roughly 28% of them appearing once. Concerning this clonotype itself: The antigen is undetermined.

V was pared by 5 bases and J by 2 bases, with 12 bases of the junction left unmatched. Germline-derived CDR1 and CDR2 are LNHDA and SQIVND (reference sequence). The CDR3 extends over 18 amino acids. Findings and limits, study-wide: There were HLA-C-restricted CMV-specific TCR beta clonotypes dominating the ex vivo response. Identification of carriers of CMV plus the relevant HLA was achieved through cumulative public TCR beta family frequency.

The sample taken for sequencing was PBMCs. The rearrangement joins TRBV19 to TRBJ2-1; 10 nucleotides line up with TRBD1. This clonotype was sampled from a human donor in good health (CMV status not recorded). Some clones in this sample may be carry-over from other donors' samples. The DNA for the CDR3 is TGTGCCAGTAGTTCCCCCCCCGGGACAGGGGACGCCTACAATGAGCAGTTCTTC. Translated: CASSSPPGTGDAYNEQFF.